This TCR beta chain originates from a study of T cells after yellow fever vaccination. At least ten counts were recorded for this clonotype. TCRdb analysed the 5' RACE reads with MiXCR anew, one entry per CDR3 protein. The table records 250,000 to 400,000 distinct CDR3 sequences, 4.1% of them present only once. The clonotype comes from a man younger than 35 who received the YFV17D yellow fever vaccine. The sample was PBMCs, taken 5 days after the yellow fever booster vaccination.

The CDR3 reads CASSERRRVSYNEQFF. CDR3 nucleotides: TGTGCCAGCAGTGAACGACGGCGTGTCTCCTACAATGAGCAGTTCTTC. The chain employs TRBV25-1 and TRBJ2-1; D not resolved. Trimming left V 2 bases short and J 0 bases short, with 11 bases between. In germline, CDR1 is MGHDK, CDR2 SYGVNS. The CDR3 sequence is 16 residues long.